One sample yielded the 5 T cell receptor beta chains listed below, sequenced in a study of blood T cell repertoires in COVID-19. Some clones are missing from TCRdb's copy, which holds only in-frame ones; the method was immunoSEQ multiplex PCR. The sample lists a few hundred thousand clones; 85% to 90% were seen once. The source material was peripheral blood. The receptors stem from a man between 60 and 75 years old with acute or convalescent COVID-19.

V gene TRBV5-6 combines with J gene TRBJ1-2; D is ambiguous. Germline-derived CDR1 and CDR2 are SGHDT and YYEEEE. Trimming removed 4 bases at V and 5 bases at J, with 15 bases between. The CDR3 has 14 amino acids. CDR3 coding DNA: TGTGCCAGCAGCGTATTGACACTGGTTTATGGCTACACCTTC. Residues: CASSVLTLVYGYTF.

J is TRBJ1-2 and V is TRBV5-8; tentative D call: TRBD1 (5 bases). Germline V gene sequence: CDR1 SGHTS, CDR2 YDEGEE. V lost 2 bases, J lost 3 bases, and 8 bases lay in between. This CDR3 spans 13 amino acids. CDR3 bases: TGTGCCAGCAGCTTCCTAGGGGACTATGGCTACACCTTC. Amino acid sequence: CASSFLGDYGYTF.

The CDR3 region is CASSRGQNQPQHF. The CDR3 coding sequence is TGTGCCAGCAGCCGCGGACAGAATCAGCCCCAGCATTTT. The rearrangement links TRBV6-5 to TRBJ1-5, with D possibly being TRBD1 (6 bases). The CDR3 has 13 residues. The germline V gene encodes CDR1 MNHEY and CDR2 SVGAGI. The ends were cut back, 6 bases at V and 4 bases at J, with 10 bases in the middle.

CDR3 sequence: CSASSAGGVDTQYF. The CDR3 DNA sequence: TGCAGTGCTAGTTCGGCGGGAGGAGTAGATACGCAGTATTTT. The chain joins TRBV20-1 to TRBJ2-3, with TRBD2 matching over 8 bases. The CDR3 length is 14 residues. After removal of 3 bases from V and 5 bases from J, the junction contained 7 bases not matched to a gene. CDR1 and CDR2 (germline): DFQATT, SNEGSKA (reference sequence).

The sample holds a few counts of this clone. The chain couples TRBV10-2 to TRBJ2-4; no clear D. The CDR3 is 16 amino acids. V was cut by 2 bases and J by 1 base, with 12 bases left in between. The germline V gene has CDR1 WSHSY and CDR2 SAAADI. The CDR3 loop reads CASSELNFGAKNIQYF. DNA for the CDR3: TGCGCCAGCAGTGAGCTTAATTTCGGGGCCAAAAACATTCAGTACTTC.